The 30 T cell receptor beta chains reported below all come from one sample, sequenced in a study of blood T cell repertoires in COVID-19. Assay: immunoSEQ multiplex PCR; the TCRdb copy retains only in-frame clones and omits some. The sample holds roughly 120,000 clones; 75% to 90% are singletons and the top ten take roughly 2.4%. Material for sequencing was peripheral blood. All receptors come from a man younger than 45 with acute or convalescent COVID-19.

This CDR3 is CASSLASGGTQYF. The CDR3 DNA is TGTGCCAGCAGTTTAGCATCCGGGGGGACCCAGTACTTC. This rearrangement joins TRBV12-3 or TRBV12-4 to TRBJ2-5; TRBD2 is a possible D gene (6 bases). The CDR3 loop spans 13 amino acids. Trimming removed 0 bases at V and 7 bases at J, with 9 bases between.

The chain links TRBV6-5 to TRBJ2-7, with a weak D call TRBD1 (6 bases). Deletions cut 6 bases from V and 6 bases from J, with 21 bases between. This CDR3 contains 15 residues. Germline V gives CDR1 MNHEY, CDR2 SVGAGI. CDR3 sequence (DNA): TGTGCCAGCAGCCTACAGGGTGTCGGTGAGGGCGAGCAGTACTTC. It codes for CASSLQGVGEGEQYF.

This chain links TRBV6-5 with TRBJ2-2; TRBD2 might be the D (5 bases). Trimming cost V 10 bases and J 4 bases, with 16 bases left between them. Germline V gene lookup returns CDR1 MNHEY and CDR2 SVGAGI. The CDR3 spans 14 residues. For the CDR3, the DNA is TGTGCCACCCTGTTCCGGGAAGGCACCGGGGAGCTGTTTTTT. This encodes CATLFREGTGELFF.

This sequence joins TRBV12-3 or TRBV12-4 and TRBJ1-1; D is undetermined. This CDR3 is built from 13 residues. The V gene lost 6 bases and the J gene lost 1 base, with 9 bases spanning the gap. The CDR3 DNA reads TGTGCCAGCAGCCGTGCGGGGAACACTGAAGCTTTCTTT. Amino acid sequence: CASSRAGNTEAFF.

The chain employs TRBV6-4 and TRBJ2-2, with 8 bases that match TRBD2. V lost 0 bases to trimming and J lost 6 bases; unmatched junction nucleotides: 12. The CDR3 spans 18 residues. The germline V gene has CDR1 MRHNA and CDR2 SNTAGT. The CDR3 reads CASSDSSIGAGVAGELFF. CDR3 in DNA: TGTGCCAGCAGTGACTCGAGTATTGGAGCGGGAGTTGCCGGGGAGCTGTTTTTT.

The chain links TRBV7-2 to TRBJ2-3; the match to TRBD2 covers 8 bases. The CDR3 sequence is 15 residues long. Germline assignment: CDR1 SGHTA and CDR2 FQGNSA. V lost 3 bases, J lost 2 bases, and 4 bases stayed unmatched. CDR3 residues: CASSLAGGITDTQYF. The DNA for the CDR3 is TGTGCCAGCAGCTTGGCGGGGGGCATCACAGATACGCAGTATTTT.

V usage is TRBV12-5 and J usage is TRBJ1-1, with D unresolved. Looked up from germline, CDR1 is LGHNT and CDR2 is FRNRAP. The CDR3 extends over 13 amino acids. With 3 bases removed from V and 7 bases from J, the gap between germline ends came to 12 bases. CDR3 residues: CASGFSGRGEAFF. The CDR3 nucleotides are TGTGCTAGTGGTTTTAGCGGGCGTGGTGAAGCTTTCTTT.

This rearrangement joins TRBV25-1 to TRBJ2-1; D remains unclear. This CDR3 spans 14 amino acids. Trimming left V 0 bases short and J 8 bases short, with 11 bases between. Germline CDR1 and CDR2: MGHDK and SYGVNS. The CDR3 spells CASSEYLSGDEQFF. The DNA for the CDR3 is TGTGCCAGCAGTGAATATTTGTCAGGCGATGAGCAGTTCTTC.

The chain uses TRBV7-3 and TRBJ2-7; TRBD2 agrees at 8 bases. Per germline, CDR1 SGHTA and CDR2 FQGTGA. V lost 5 bases to trimming and J lost 7 bases; unmatched junction nucleotides: 4. This CDR3 contains 12 residues. Written as DNA, the CDR3 is TGTGCCAGCAGCCCCTCGGGGGGGGAGCAGTACTTC. This gives the protein CASSPSGGEQYF.

The chain employs TRBV7-9 and TRBJ2-1; D is unresolved. V was cut by 1 base and J by 10 bases, with 8 bases left in between. Germline CDR1 reads SEHNR; CDR2 reads FQNEAQ (reference sequence). CDR3 size: 12 residues. The CDR3 DNA follows: TGTGCCAGCAGCTTAGATTTCTCCGAGCAGTTCTTC. Amino acids: CASSLDFSEQFF.

V and J are TRBV7-8 and TRBJ2-1; TRBD2 matches at 8 bases. This CDR3 comprises 13 residues. The germline CDR1 and CDR2 sequences are SGHVS and FQNEAQ. J was trimmed by 6 bases and V by 6 bases; bases with no gene match: 4. CDR3 coding DNA: TGTGCCAGCAGACCCGGGACTAGCAATGAGCAGTTCTTC. It encodes CASRPGTSNEQFF. Using reference TRBV7-8 and TRBJ2-1 for the parts outside the CDR3, the full variable domain is GAGVSQSPRYKVAKRGQDVALRCDPISGHVSLFWYQQALGQGPEFLTYFQNEAQLDKSGLPSDRFFAERPEGSVSTLKIQRTQQEDSAVYLCASRPGTSNEQFFGPGTRLTVL.

This rearrangement joins TRBV7-2 to TRBJ2-7, with D possibly matching TRBD2 (7 bases). Trimming stripped 1 base from V and 3 bases from J, with 16 bases between. This CDR3 has 16 residues. Germline CDR1 is SGHTA and CDR2 is FQGNSA. The CDR3 region has the DNA TGTGCCAGCAGCTTAGACCGGCGGGGGCCCCACTACGAGCAGTACTTC. Its protein is CASSLDRRGPHYEQYF.

The rearrangement uses TRBV30 and TRBJ1-2; D unclear. Looked up from germline, CDR1 is GTSNPN and CDR2 is SVGIG (reference sequence). V gave up 0 bases and J gave up 8 bases, with 13 bases separating them. This CDR3 contains 13 residues. CDR3 DNA sequence: TGTGCCTGGAGTGTGGACGCCTGGAGGGGCTACACCTTC. Its protein product is CAWSVDAWRGYTF.

The chain is built from TRBV27 and TRBJ2-7; 10 bases line up with TRBD2. Looked up from germline, CDR1 is MNHEY and CDR2 is SMNVEV (reference sequence). The CDR3 loop spans 13 amino acids. V trimming: 5 bases; J trimming: 4 bases; junction bases outside the gene matches: 2. CDR3: CASSPTSGYEQYV. The CDR3 region has the DNA TGTGCCAGCAGTCCGACTAGCGGGTACGAGCAGTACGTC.

The chain has TRBV4-3 and TRBJ1-2; weak D call: TRBD1 (5 bases). CDR1 is LGHNA and CDR2 is YSLEER in the germline V gene. V dropped 0 bases and J dropped 7 bases, with 15 bases sitting between them. There are 15 residues in the CDR3. Here the CDR3 reads CASSQDYVGGFGYTF. CDR3 coding DNA: TGCGCCAGCAGCCAAGATTATGTCGGGGGTTTTGGCTACACCTTC.

The chain combines TRBV5-1 with TRBJ2-3; no clear D gene. The CDR3 loop spans 12 amino acids. Deletions cut 5 bases from V and 1 base from J, with 5 bases between. The germline V gene has CDR1 SGHRS and CDR2 YFSETQ. The CDR3 bases are TGCGCCAGCAGTCCGGGCACAGATACGCAGTATTTT. Encoded protein: CASSPGTDTQYF.

The chain employs TRBV2 and TRBJ1-5; D possibly corresponds to TRBD1 (6 bases). This CDR3 is built from 16 residues. The germline gives CDR1 SNHLY, CDR2 FYNNEI. Trimming removed 1 base from V and 6 bases from J, with 16 bases in between. CDR3 nucleotide sequence: TGTGCCAGCAGTGAAGGCTCAGGGGAAGGCGGTCAGCCCCAGCATTTT. It encodes CASSEGSGEGGQPQHF.

This clone came up once. The chain uses TRBV7-9 and TRBJ2-1, with 9 bases aligning to TRBD1. The germline CDR1 and CDR2 sequences are SEHNR and FQNEAQ (reference sequence). The J segment lost 5 bases and the V segment lost 5 bases, leaving 10 bases of the junction unmatched. The CDR3 covers 16 residues. CDR3 nucleotides: TGTGCCAGCAGCGCACCCGGGACAGGGAATGACAATGAGCAGTTCTTC. Protein: CASSAPGTGNDNEQFF.

This chain connects TRBV18 to TRBJ1-3; a weak D match, TRBD1 (6 bases). The V gene lost 6 bases and the J gene lost 6 bases, with 12 bases spanning the gap. CDR1 KGHSH and CDR2 LQKENI come from the germline V gene. The CDR3 runs to 13 residues. The CDR3 loop is CASSRGQENTIYF. DNA of the CDR3: TGTGCCAGCTCGCGGGGGCAAGAAAACACCATATATTTT.

The V and J genes are TRBV7-3 and TRBJ2-4, with a weak D call TRBD2 (5 bases). Germline CDR1 and CDR2: SGHTA and FQGTGA. The V end lost 5 bases, the J end lost 8 bases, and 16 bases lay between the germline ends. The CDR3 consists of 14 residues. The CDR3 sequence: CASSPRGRADIQYF. In nucleotides, the CDR3 is TGTGCCAGCAGCCCCCGGGGAAGGGCAGACATTCAGTACTTC. The full variable domain, rest sourced from reference TRBV7-3 and TRBJ2-4, is GAGVSQTPSNKVTEKGKYVELRCDPISGHTALYWYRQSLGQGPEFLIYFQGTGAADDSGLPNDRFFAVRPEGSVSTLKIQRTERGDSAVYLCASSPRGRADIQYFGAGTRLSVL.

The J gene is TRBJ2-2, the V gene TRBV30; D may be TRBD1 (6 bases). The CDR3 length is 15 residues. CDR1 and CDR2 (germline): GTSNPN, SVGIG (reference sequence). Deletions cut 3 bases from V and 1 base from J, with 12 bases between. The DNA of the CDR3 is TGTGCCTGGAGGGAGTGGGGGCTGAACACCGGGGAGCTGTTTTTT. It encodes CAWREWGLNTGELFF.

The chain couples TRBV10-3 to TRBJ2-7; the match to TRBD1 covers 9 bases. V lost 5 bases and J lost 1; bases outside the gene matches: 6. This CDR3 is built from 15 residues. CDR1 is ENHRY, CDR2 SYGVKD, per germline. CDR3 DNA sequence: TGTGCCATCAGTCCAGGACAGGGGTATTCCTACGAGCAGTACGTC. It is translated as CAISPGQGYSYEQYV.

The chain employs TRBV7-9 and TRBJ2-6; no clear D gene. Per germline, CDR1 SEHNR and CDR2 FQNEAQ (reference sequence). CDR3 length: 14 amino acids. Trimming cost V 4 bases and J 0 bases, with 4 bases left between them. The chain's CDR3 is CASSWSSGANVLTF. The CDR3 DNA reads as TGTGCCAGCAGCTGGAGCTCTGGGGCCAACGTCCTGACTTTC.

The V gene is TRBV4-1, the J gene TRBJ2-7; a possible D gene is TRBD1 (5 bases). The V end lost 0 bases, the J end lost 3 bases, and 6 bases lay between the germline ends. Per germline, CDR1 MGHRA and CDR2 YSYEKL. The CDR3 loop spans 13 amino acids. The CDR3 nucleotides read TGCGCCAGCAGCCAAGACGACAGCTACGAGCAGTACGTC. Protein: CASSQDDSYEQYV.

V usage is TRBV6-5 and J usage is TRBJ1-2; a weak D match, TRBD1 (5 bases). Trimming took off 7 bases at V and 2 bases at J, with 17 bases between the two ends. This CDR3 contains 15 residues. Germline loops: CDR1 MNHEY, CDR2 SVGAGI. The CDR3 here is CASKVREGQNYGYTF. In DNA form, the CDR3 reads TGTGCCAGCAAGGTCAGGGAAGGGCAAAACTATGGCTACACCTTC.

The V and J genes are TRBV19 and TRBJ2-2; D perhaps matches TRBD2 (6 bases). This CDR3 region has 13 residues. Germline CDR1 and CDR2: LNHDA and SQIVND (reference sequence). V lost 3 bases and J 5 bases, leaving 7 bases between the germline ends. CDR3 amino acids: CASSIGGTGELFF. CDR3 sequence (DNA): TGTGCCAGTAGTATTGGGGGGACCGGGGAGCTGTTTTTT.

The chain is built from TRBV19 and TRBJ2-2, with D possibly matching TRBD1 (6 bases). Germline lookup yields CDR1 LNHDA and CDR2 SQIVND (reference sequence). The CDR3 runs to 14 residues. Trimming removed 7 bases from V and 5 bases from J, with 14 bases in between. The CDR3 loop is CASNHRAITGELFF. CDR3 DNA sequence: TGTGCCAGTAACCACAGGGCAATTACCGGGGAGCTGTTTTTT. The variable domain in full, with the rest retrieved from reference TRBV19 and TRBJ2-2, is DGGITQSPKYLFRKEGQNVTLSCEQNLNHDAMYWYRQDPGQGLRLIYYSQIVNDFQKGDIAEGYSVSREKKESFPLTVTSAQKNPTAFYLCASNHRAITGELFFGEGSRLTVL.

This clone was observed a few times. This sequence joins TRBV25-1 and TRBJ2-5; D is possibly TRBD1 (5 bases). This CDR3 spans 14 amino acids. The V gene's germline CDR1 is MGHDK and CDR2 SYGVNS. V was trimmed by 1 base and J by 5 bases, leaving 11 bases between them. In nucleotides, the CDR3 is TGTGCCAGCAGTGAATCATTCAAGGGGGAGACCCAGTACTTC. Translating it yields CASSESFKGETQYF.

The gene calls are TRBV19 and TRBJ1-1; a weak D match, TRBD1 (6 bases). This CDR3 is built from 14 residues. V lost 3 bases and J 3 bases, leaving 11 bases between the germline ends. The germline CDR1 and CDR2 sequences are LNHDA and SQIVND (reference sequence). CDR3 nucleotide sequence: TGTGCCAGTAGTATGGGCGGGGGCCACACTGAAGCTTTCTTT. Translation gives CASSMGGGHTEAFF.

This rearrangement joins TRBV4-2 to TRBJ2-3; possibly TRBD2 for D (5 bases). Germline CDR1 is LGHNA and CDR2 is YNFKEQ. This CDR3 is 16 amino acids long. The ends were cut back, 1 base at V and 3 bases at J, with 14 bases in the middle. CDR3 sequence: CASSQGGLAWTDTQYF. CDR3 nucleotides: TGTGCCAGCAGCCAAGGAGGTCTAGCTTGGACAGATACGCAGTATTTT.